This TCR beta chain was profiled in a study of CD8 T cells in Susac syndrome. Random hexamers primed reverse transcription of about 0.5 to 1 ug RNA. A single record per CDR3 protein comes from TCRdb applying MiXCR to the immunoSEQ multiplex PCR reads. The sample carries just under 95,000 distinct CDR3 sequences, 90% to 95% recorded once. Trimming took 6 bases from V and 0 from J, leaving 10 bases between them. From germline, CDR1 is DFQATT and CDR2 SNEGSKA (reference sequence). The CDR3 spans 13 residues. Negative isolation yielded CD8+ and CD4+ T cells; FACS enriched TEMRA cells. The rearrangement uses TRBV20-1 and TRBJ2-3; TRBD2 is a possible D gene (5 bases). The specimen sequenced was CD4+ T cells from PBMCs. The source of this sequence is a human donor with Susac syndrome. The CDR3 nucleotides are TGCAGTGCACGAGCGGCTAGCACAGATACGCAGTATTTT. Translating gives CSARAASTDTQYF.